The entry below describes one T cell receptor (beta chain). These data are taken from a study of spatial heterogeneity in lung cancer. Time point denoted: sample taken at primary tumor resection. Sequencing covered unsorted whole RNA taken from tumor, nontumor lung or frozen PBMC. Untreated early-stage non-small cell lung cancer patients, 70 to 85 in total, were the donors. Germline CDR1 reads PRHDT; CDR2 reads FYEKMQ (reference sequence). With 5 bases removed from V and 4 bases from J, the gap between germline ends came to 10 bases. The CDR3 is 13 residues long. Unique molecular identifiers tagged every individual TCR cDNA molecule. TCRdb reanalysed the 5' RACE reads using MiXCR and keeps one entry per CDR3 protein. The top ten clones hold more than 20% of a sample with around 40,000 distinct CDR3 sequences, less than 5.5% of them seen once.

The chain recombines TRBV13 with TRBJ2-3; D might be TRBD1 (6 bases). The sequencing used PBMCs, collected at surgery. The TCR was taken from a female donor with early-stage non-small cell lung cancer. CDR3 DNA: TGTGCCAGCAGCGGACAGCGGCCAGATACGCAGTATTTT. It translates to CASSGQRPDTQYF.